The T cell receptor (beta chain) described here comes from a study of Tregs in tolerant kidney transplant recipients. Study conclusions and caveats: The small number of patients limits these findings pending further validation. Expanding Tregs on activated donor B cells appeared to best identify donor-specific TCRbeta clones. Biological reproducibility was not directly addressed in this study.

The assay was immunoSEQ multiplex PCR, and TCRdb's table has in-frame clones only and misses some. The table shows about 68,000 clones, with about 83% occurring only once. Unstimulated regulatory T cells (CD4+CD25+CD127-), CD4+CD25- non-regulatory cells, CD4 and CD8 cells were FACS-sorted from thawed PBMCs. Comment on this clone: The antigen remains unidentified.

The source of this sequence is a human donor in good health. Specimen: CD4+ T cells from blood.

Here the CDR3 DNA reads TGCGCCACGAGACAGGGGAACATGAACACTGAAGCTTTCTTT. Amino acids: CATRQGNMNTEAFF. V is TRBV10-2 and J is TRBJ1-1; 8 nucleotides match TRBD1. The CDR3 extends over 14 amino acids. J lost 0 bases, V lost 10 bases, and 7 bases had no gene match. The germline gives CDR1 WSHSY, CDR2 SAAADI.